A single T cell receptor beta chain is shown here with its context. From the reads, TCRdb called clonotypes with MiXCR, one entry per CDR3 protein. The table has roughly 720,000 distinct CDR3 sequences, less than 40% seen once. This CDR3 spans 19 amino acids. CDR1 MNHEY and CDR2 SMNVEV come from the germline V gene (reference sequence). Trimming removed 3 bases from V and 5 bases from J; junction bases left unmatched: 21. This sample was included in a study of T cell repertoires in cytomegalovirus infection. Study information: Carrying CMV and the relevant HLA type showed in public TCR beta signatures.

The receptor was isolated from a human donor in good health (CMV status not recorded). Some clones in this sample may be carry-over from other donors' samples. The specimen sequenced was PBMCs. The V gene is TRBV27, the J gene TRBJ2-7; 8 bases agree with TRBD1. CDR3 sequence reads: CASSLFSSQGAWFSHEQYF. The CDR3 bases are TGTGCCAGCAGTTTGTTCTCGAGTCAGGGGGCCTGGTTTTCCCACGAGCAGTACTTC.